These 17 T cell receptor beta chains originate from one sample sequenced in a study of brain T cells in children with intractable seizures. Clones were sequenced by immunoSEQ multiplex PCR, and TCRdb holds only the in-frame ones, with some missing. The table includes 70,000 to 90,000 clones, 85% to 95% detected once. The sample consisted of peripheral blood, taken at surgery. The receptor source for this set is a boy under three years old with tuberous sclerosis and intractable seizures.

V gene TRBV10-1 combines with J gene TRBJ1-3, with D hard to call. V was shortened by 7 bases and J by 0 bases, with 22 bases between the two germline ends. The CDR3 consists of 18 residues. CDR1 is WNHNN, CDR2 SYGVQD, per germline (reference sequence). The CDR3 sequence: CASKSSQGSGISGNTIYF. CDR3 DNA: TGCGCCAGCAAATCGTCACAAGGGAGCGGAATCTCTGGAAACACCATATATTTT.

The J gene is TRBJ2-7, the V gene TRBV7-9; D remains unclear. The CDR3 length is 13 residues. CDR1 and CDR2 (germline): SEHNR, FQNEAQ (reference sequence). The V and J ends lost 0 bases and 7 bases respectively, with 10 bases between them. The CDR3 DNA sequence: TGTGCCAGCAGCTTAGCTGGATTACAAGAGCAGTACTTC. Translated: CASSLAGLQEQYF.

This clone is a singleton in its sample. CDR3 sequence (DNA): TGCAGCGTTGATACGGGGGACACCGGGGAGCTGTTTTTT. This sequence encodes CSVDTGDTGELFF. V usage is TRBV29-1 and J usage is TRBJ2-2; D is perhaps TRBD2 (6 bases). Looked up from germline, CDR1 is SQVTM and CDR2 is ANQGSEA. CDR3 size: 13 residues. V lost 3 bases and J lost 3, with 8 bases in between.

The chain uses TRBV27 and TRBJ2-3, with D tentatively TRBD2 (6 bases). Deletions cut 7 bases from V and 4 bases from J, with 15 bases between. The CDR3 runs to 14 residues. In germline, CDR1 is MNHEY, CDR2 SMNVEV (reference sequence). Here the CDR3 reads CASKEGRWPDTQYF. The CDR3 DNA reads TGTGCCAGCAAGGAGGGCAGGTGGCCAGATACGCAGTATTTT.

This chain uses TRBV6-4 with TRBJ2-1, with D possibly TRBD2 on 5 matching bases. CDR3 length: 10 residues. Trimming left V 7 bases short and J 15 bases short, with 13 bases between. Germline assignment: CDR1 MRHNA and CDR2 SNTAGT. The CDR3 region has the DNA TGTGCCAGCAAACTAGGTTCGCCGTTCTTC. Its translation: CASKLGSPFF.

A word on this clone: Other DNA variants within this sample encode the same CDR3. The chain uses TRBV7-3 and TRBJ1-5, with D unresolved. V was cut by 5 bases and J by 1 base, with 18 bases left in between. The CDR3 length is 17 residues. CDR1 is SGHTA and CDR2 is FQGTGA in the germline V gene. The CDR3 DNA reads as TGTGCCAGCAGCCCGCGTGGGGATTTTGCGAGCAATCAGCCCCAGCATTTT. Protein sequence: CASSPRGDFASNQPQHF.

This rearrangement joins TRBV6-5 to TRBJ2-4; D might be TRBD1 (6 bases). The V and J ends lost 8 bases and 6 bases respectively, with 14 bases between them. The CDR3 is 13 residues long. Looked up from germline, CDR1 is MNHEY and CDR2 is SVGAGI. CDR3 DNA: TGTGCCAGCGACCAGGGGTCCCGAAACATTCAGTACTTC. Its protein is CASDQGSRNIQYF.

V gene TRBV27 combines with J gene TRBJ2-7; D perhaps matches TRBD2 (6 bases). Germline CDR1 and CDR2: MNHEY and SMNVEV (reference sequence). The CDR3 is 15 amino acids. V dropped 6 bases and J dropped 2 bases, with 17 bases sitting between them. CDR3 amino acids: CASRGPAGPTYEQYF. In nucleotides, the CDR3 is TGTGCCAGCAGAGGCCCGGCGGGACCTACCTACGAGCAGTACTTC.

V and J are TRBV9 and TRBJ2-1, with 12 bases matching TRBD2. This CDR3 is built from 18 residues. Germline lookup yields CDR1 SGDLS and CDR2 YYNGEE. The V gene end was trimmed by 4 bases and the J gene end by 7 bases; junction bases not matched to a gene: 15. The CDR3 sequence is CASSLRTSGEPWGNEQFF. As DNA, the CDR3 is TGTGCCAGCAGCTTAAGGACTAGCGGGGAGCCCTGGGGAAATGAGCAGTTCTTC.

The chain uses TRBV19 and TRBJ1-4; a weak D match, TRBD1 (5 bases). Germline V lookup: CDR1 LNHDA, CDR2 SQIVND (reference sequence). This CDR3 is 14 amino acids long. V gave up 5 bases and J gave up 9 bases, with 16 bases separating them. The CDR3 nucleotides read TGTGCCAGTAGTTCCCGGGACCTCGGCCAAAAACTGTTTTTT. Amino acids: CASSSRDLGQKLFF.

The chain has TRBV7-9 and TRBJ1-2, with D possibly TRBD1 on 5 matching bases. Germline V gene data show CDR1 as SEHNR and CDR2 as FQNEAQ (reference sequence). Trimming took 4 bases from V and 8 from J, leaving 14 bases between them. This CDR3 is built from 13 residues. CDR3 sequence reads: CASSYGGVAGYTF. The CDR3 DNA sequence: TGTGCCAGCAGCTACGGAGGGGTGGCGGGCTACACCTTC.

The CDR3: CASSLVGEETQYF. CDR3 sequence (DNA): TGTGCCAGCAGCTTGGTCGGAGAAGAGACCCAGTACTTC. J is TRBJ2-5 and V is TRBV5-6, with D unresolved. The CDR3 covers 13 residues. V lost 0 bases, J lost 3 bases, and 6 bases lay in between. CDR1 and CDR2 from the germline V gene are SGHDT and YYEEEE.

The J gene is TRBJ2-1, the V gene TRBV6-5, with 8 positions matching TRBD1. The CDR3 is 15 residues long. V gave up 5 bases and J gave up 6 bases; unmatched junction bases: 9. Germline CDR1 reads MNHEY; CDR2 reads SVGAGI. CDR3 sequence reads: CASSRPTGVGNEQFF. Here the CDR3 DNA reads TGTGCCAGCAGTCGGCCGACAGGGGTAGGCAATGAGCAGTTCTTC.

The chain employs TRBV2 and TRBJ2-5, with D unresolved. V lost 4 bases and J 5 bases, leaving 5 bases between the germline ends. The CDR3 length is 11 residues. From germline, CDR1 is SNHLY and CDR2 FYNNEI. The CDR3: CASSVRETQYF. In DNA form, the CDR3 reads TGTGCCAGCAGTGTGAGGGAGACCCAGTACTTC.

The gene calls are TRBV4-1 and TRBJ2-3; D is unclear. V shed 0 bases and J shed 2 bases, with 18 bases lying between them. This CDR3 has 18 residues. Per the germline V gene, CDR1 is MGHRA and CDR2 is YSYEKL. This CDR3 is CASSQEVVTDVFTDTQYF. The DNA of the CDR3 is TGCGCCAGCAGCCAAGAGGTTGTAACAGACGTCTTCACAGATACGCAGTATTTT.

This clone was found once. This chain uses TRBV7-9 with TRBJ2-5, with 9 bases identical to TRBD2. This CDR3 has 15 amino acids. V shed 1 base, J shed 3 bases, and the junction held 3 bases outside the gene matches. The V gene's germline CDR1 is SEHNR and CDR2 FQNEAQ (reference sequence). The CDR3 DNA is TGTGCCAGCAGCTTAGTAGTAGCGGGAGAAGAGACCCAGTACTTC. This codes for CASSLVVAGEETQYF.

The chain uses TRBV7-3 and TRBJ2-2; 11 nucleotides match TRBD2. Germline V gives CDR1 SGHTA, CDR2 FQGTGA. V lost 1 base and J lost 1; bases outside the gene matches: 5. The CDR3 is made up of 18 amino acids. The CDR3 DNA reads TGTGCCAGCAGCTTAAGTTCAGGACTAGCGGGGAACACCGGGGAGCTGTTTTTT. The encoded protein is CASSLSSGLAGNTGELFF.